This paragraph reports one TCR beta chain. At least ten counts were recorded for this clonotype. The target of this receptor is not known. A read error may account for a junction end that differs from germline. This entry belongs to a study of T cells in Graves' hyperthyroidism and ophthalmopathy (dated by TCRdb to the late 2010s). Turning to the overall study: Peripheral blood was collected at initial diagnosis, before any treatment. The paper reports TCR Vbeta CDR3 sequencing of 135 peripheral blood samples: approximately 41 ophthalmopathy, around 80 hyperthyroidism and about 17 progressor patients. The 75 to 100 discovery patients were divided at random into training and test sets in a 7:3 ratio. Whether ophthalmopathy could be predicted prospectively was tested in an independent validation cohort made up of 18 to 20 hyperthyroidism patients plus 17 patients who later progressed to ophthalmopathy. In addition, the study compared T-cell repertoires in thyroid tissue and in blood from five or six Graves' hyperthyroidism patients. To identify distinguishing TCR V-J signatures, a discovery cohort of some 100 patients was used, comprising approximately 40 with Graves' ophthalmopathy and around 60 with stable Graves' hyperthyroidism. Once sampling was done, hyperthyroidism patients were given methimazole at a starting dose of 30 mg daily, whereas ophthalmopathy patients were given high-dose intravenous methylprednisolone.

What the research found in general, with its limitations: In validation, the model predicted progression to ophthalmopathy with about 71% sensitivity and 72% to 85% specificity, a median of 6.5 months before onset. Blood samples also contained most of the expanded thyroid clonotypes (frequency above 0.001), which suggests that blood repertoires may reflect thyroid immune responses. A model built on a 13 V-J signature distinguished ophthalmopathy from stable hyperthyroidism, reaching about 89% sensitivity and under 84% specificity in cross-validation and 80%/75% in testing. Sample size was not statistically predetermined, and investigators were not blinded to group allocation.

In the ophthalmopathy patients, disease was moderately to severely active, with a Clinical Activity Score of 3 or more, a NOSPECS grade of 4 or more, and a duration of less than 3 months. Exclusion was applied to patients with uncontrolled infections, other autoimmune diseases, pregnancy or lactation. Diagnoses relied on clinical symptoms, serum thyroxine and TRAb, thyroid ultrasound and orbital computed tomography. Ficoll-Paque density gradient centrifugation was used to isolate PBMCs from around 9.1 ml of fresh peripheral blood. Total RNA was extracted with Trizol reagent, and quality was checked on an Agilent 2100 Bioanalyzer. Taken from the germline V gene, the CDR1 and CDR2 loops are MGHRA and YSYEKL. From the cysteine up to the phenylalanine, the CDR3 has a length of 12 residues. Only CDR3 DNA is held: 36 bases, read in frame from base 1. TCR beta CDR3 regions were amplified from RNA transcripts. A first-round RT-PCR of the TCR CDR3 used the HTBI primer set with the Qiagen OneStep RT-PCR kit. Libraries were constructed in a second round of multiplex PCR, after which size selection and purification were performed. Sequencing of the libraries was done on an Illumina HiSeq2000 using paired-end 100 bp reads. On the study's bioinformatics: SOAPnuke was used to process the raw data, with reads discarded if the reads contained adapters or uncalled bases, had a mean Phred below 15, or lacked an exact constant-primer or identifier match. COPE v1.2.5 was used to merge the high-quality paired reads, and each unique nucleotide sequence was defined as a clonotype. MiTCR v1.1 was used to align clonotypes to the IMGT TRBV, TRBD and TRBJ reference segments. The analysis included only V-J combinations with a frequency above 0.0001, which together covered more than 99% of the repertoires. A TCS score was defined as the ratio between F50 (clonal expansion) and ExV (chaos), using BLOSUM62-based TCRdist between CDR3 peptides within each V-J. Welch's t-statistics and random forest reduced just over 500 V-J features to roughly 13, which were used in a naive Bayes classifier (R e1071). TCRdb took the public reads, trimmed them with fastp at Q25, ran MiXCR for clone calling and kept in-frame beta chains. Identical CDR3 protein sequences are pooled into one entry, listed with their most common genes and DNA. The V and J calls come from TCRdb's annotation, not from the publication. For this sample there are roughly 380,000 distinct CDR3 sequences; less than 20% appear just once. The top ten clonotypes cover 15% of the sample.

This TCR was recovered from a woman aged 35 to 49 with Graves' ophthalmopathy. The sequence links TRBV4-1 to TRBJ1-2; the D gene identity is not certain. Material: blood. The CDR3 in this case is CASSQDEHTAIF. The DNA sequence is given as TGCGCCAGCAGCCAAGATGAGCACACAGCGATCTTC.